This paragraph reports one TCR beta chain. Other DNA sequences from this sample encode an identical CDR3 as well. Using immunoSEQ multiplex PCR, the repertoire was profiled, and TCRdb retains in-frame clones only, with some absent. Of about 280,000 clones in the sample, 85% are singletons; the top ten hold roughly 2.6%. This entry is derived from a study of blood T cell repertoires in COVID-19. Study summary: Samples of COVID-19 (acute and convalescent) were obtained from the United States, Italy and Spain. In each case, the material was cDNA or gDNA derived from T cells, B-cell-depleted T cells, or PBMCs.

Donors in Cohort 3 who had recovered were those with two negative PCRs, healthcare professional clearance, or resolution of their symptoms. The receptor's source is a woman aged 45 to 65 who had recovered from COVID-19. Input material: PBMCs or T cells enriched from blood (not recorded which).

CDR3 residues: CASSLGTVYNEQFF. The CDR3 DNA follows: TGCGCCAGCAGCTTGGGGACAGTATACAATGAGCAGTTCTTC. The V and J genes are TRBV5-1 and TRBJ2-1; D possibly corresponds to TRBD1 (6 bases). There are 14 residues in the CDR3. Germline values: CDR1 SGHRS, CDR2 YFSETQ. Trimming cost V 0 bases and J 4 bases, with 8 bases left between them.